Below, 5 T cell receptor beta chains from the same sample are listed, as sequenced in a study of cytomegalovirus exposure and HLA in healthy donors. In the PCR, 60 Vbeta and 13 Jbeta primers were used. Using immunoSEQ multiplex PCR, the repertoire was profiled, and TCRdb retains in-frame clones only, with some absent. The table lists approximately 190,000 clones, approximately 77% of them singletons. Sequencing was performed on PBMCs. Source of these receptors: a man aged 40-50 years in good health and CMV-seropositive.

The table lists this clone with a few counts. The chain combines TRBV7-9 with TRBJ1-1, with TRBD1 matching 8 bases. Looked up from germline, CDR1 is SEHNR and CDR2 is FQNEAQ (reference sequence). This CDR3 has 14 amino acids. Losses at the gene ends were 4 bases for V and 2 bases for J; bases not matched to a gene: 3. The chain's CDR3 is CASSSGQGNTEAFF. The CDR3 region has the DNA TGTGCCAGCAGCTCTGGACAGGGAAACACTGAAGCTTTCTTT.

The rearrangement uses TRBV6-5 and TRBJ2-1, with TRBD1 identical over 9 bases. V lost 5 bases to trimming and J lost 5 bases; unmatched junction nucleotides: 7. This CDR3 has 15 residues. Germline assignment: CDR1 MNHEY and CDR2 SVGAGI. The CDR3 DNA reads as TGTGCCAGCAGTAACACCGGGACAGGGAACAATGAGCAGTTCTTC. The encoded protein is CASSNTGTGNNEQFF.

CDR3 nucleotides: TGTGCCAGCTCACAGGGGATAGAAACCTACGAGCAGTACTTC. Its translation is CASSQGIETYEQYF. The V gene is TRBV18, the J gene TRBJ2-7, with D perhaps matching TRBD1 (5 bases). This CDR3 comprises 14 residues. Germline-derived CDR1 and CDR2 are KGHSH and LQKENI. With 4 bases removed from V and 2 bases from J, the gap between germline ends came to 12 bases.

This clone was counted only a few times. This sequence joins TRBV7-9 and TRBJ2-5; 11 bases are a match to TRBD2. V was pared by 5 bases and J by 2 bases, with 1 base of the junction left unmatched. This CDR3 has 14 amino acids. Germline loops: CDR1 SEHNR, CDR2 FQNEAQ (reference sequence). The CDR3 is CASSRLAGQETQYF. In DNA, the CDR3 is TGTGCCAGCAGCCGACTAGCGGGGCAAGAGACCCAGTACTTC.

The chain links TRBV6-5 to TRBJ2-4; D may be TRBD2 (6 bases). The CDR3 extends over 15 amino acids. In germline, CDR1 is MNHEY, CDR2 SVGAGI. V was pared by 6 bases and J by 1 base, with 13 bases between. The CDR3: CASSHRGGAKNIQYF. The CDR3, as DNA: TGTGCCAGCAGCCATAGAGGAGGGGCCAAAAACATTCAGTACTTC.